This TCR beta chain was captured by sequencing in a study of T cells in Graves' hyperthyroidism and ophthalmopathy (dated by TCRdb to the late 2010s). With respect to the entire study: Peripheral blood samples were taken at initial diagnosis, before any treatment was given. Following sampling, methimazole starting at 30 mg daily was given to hyperthyroidism patients, and high-dose intravenous methylprednisolone was given to ophthalmopathy patients. Prospective prediction of ophthalmopathy was tested in an independent validation cohort consisting of some 20 hyperthyroidism patients and more than 15 patients who later progressed to ophthalmopathy. A discovery cohort of about 100 patients, roughly 45 with Graves' ophthalmopathy and approximately 60 with stable Graves' hyperthyroidism, was used to find distinguishing TCR V-J signatures. The 75 to 100 discovery patients were randomly split 7:3 into training and test sets. The paper describes TCR Vbeta CDR3 sequencing of fewer than 150 peripheral blood samples, made up of 40 to 45 ophthalmopathy patients, roughly 75 hyperthyroidism patients and roughly 17 progressor patients. In addition, the study compared T-cell repertoires in thyroid tissue and in blood from 6 or 7 Graves' hyperthyroidism patients. Study-wide conclusions, independent of this receptor: Sample size was not statistically predetermined, and blinding of investigators to group allocation was not performed. In validation, progression to ophthalmopathy was predicted by the model with 70.59% sensitivity and 72.22% specificity, a median of approximately 7.1 months before onset. Most expanded thyroid clonotypes (frequency above 0.001) were also detected in blood, a finding suggesting that blood repertoires may reflect thyroid immune responses. Ophthalmopathy was separated from stable hyperthyroidism by a 13 V-J signature model, with over 85% sensitivity and about 81% specificity obtained in cross-validation and 80%/75% obtained in testing.

The TCR beta CDR3 regions were amplified from the RNA transcripts. The TCR CDR3 was subjected to a first round of RT-PCR using the HTBI primer set and the Qiagen OneStep RT-PCR kit. The libraries were constructed in a second round of multiplex PCR and then size-selected and purified. Sequencing of the libraries was done on an Illumina HiSeq2000 using paired-end 100 bp reads. The study's processing was this. SOAPnuke was used to process the raw data, with reads discarded if the reads contained adapters or uncalled bases, had a mean Phred below 15, or lacked an exact constant-primer or identifier match. High-quality paired reads were merged using COPE v1.2.5, and each unique nucleotide sequence was defined as a clonotype. MiTCR v1.1 was used to align the clonotypes against IMGT TRBV, TRBD and TRBJ reference segments. Analysis was restricted to V-J combinations with a frequency above 0.0001, which covered just over 98% of repertoires. The TCS score was defined as F50 (clonal expansion) divided by E x V (chaos), with BLOSUM62-based TCRdist calculated between CDR3 peptides within each V-J. Welch's t-statistics and random forest reduced roughly 500 V-J features to roughly 13, which were used in a naive Bayes classifier (R e1071). Clones were called with MiXCR by TCRdb after fastp trimmed the public reads at Q25, and only in-frame beta chains were retained. Records with the same CDR3 protein are collapsed into one entry carrying the most frequent genes and DNA. TCRdb, rather than the study authors, made the V and J calls. The sample table lists around 690,000 distinct CDR3 sequences, more than 20% of them with a count of one. The top ten clones comprise around a third of the sample.

Ophthalmopathy patients had moderately to severely active disease, Clinical Activity Score of at least 3, NOSPECS grade of at least 4, and duration under 3 months. Exclusion was applied to patients with uncontrolled infections, other autoimmune diseases, pregnancy or lactation. Diagnoses were based on clinical symptoms, serum thyroxine and TRAb, thyroid ultrasound and orbital computed tomography. PBMCs were isolated from 7.5 to 10 ml of fresh peripheral blood by Ficoll-Paque density gradient centrifugation. Total RNA was extracted using Trizol reagent, and RNA quality was assessed on an Agilent 2100 Bioanalyzer. The sample holds a few counts of this clonotype. It lacks a known antigen. No much larger clonotype is one base removed from it; base qualities were not supplied. The source material was blood. The receptor's source is a man aged 30 to 45 with Graves' ophthalmopathy.

The sequenced DNA: TGTGCCAGCAGCTCGGGGGGGGGGGACCGAAGCTACGAGCAGTACTTC. It specifies CASSSGGGDRSYEQYF. The chain was built from TRBV28 and TRBJ2-7; 8 bases in between match TRBD2. The germline V gene supplies CDR1 MDHEN and CDR2 SYDVKM. The CDR3 spans 16 residues, from the cysteine through the phenylalanine. Only the CDR3 DNA is retained, 48 bases long and in frame from the first base. The germline V and J ends show losses of 6 bases and 3 bases respectively, and no gene match explains 13 bases of the junction.